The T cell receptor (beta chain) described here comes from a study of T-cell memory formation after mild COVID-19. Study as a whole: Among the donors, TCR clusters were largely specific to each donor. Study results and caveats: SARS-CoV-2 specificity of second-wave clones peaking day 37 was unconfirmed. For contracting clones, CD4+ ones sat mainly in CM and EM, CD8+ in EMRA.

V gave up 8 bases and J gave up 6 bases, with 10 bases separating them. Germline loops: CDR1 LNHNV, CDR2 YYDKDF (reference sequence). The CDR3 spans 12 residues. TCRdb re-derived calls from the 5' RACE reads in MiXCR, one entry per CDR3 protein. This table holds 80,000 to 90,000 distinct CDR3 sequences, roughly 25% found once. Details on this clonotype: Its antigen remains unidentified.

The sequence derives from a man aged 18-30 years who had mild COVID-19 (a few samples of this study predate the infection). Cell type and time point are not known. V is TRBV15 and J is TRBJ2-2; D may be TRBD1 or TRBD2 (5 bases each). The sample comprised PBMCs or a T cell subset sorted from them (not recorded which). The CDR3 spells CATLSGPGELFF. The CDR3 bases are TGTGCCACCCTTTCGGGGCCCGGGGAGCTGTTTTTT. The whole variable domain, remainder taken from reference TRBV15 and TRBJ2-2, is DAMVIQNPRYQVTQFGKPVTLSCSQTLNHNVMYWYQQKSSQAPKLLFHYYDKDFNNEADTPDNFQSRRPNTSFCFLDIRSPGLGDTAMYLCATLSGPGELFFGEGSRLTVL.